This TCR beta chain was identified in a study of identical twins. Note on this clonotype: Its antigen remains unidentified.

Everyone who donated was a healthy Caucasian. Study-level findings and limits: Low generation probability was overrepresented in out-of-frame alpha sequences shared by twins.

Unique molecular identifiers were present on the cDNA, which also gained a universal primer site by template switching. TCRdb used MiXCR to reprocess the 5' RACE reads, holding one entry per CDR3 protein. This table holds about 340,000 distinct CDR3 sequences, approximately 8.8% found once. This sequence was found in a woman in her forties or fifties in good health. Sequencing input: naive T cells sorted from blood.

The CDR3 DNA reads as TGTGCCAGTAGGGCCGGGACAGGTTATTACGAGCAGTACTTC. It is translated as CASRAGTGYYEQYF. The chain is built from TRBV19 and TRBJ2-7; 8 positions agree with TRBD1. CDR1 and CDR2 (germline): LNHDA, SQIVND (reference sequence). Trimming took 6 bases from V and 4 from J; bases not matched to a gene: 8. The CDR3 has 14 residues. The full variable domain, its missing parts supplied by reference TRBV19 and TRBJ2-7, is DGGITQSPKYLFRKEGQNVTLSCEQNLNHDAMYWYRQDPGQGLRLIYYSQIVNDFQKGDIAEGYSVSREKKESFPLTVTSAQKNPTAFYLCASRAGTGYYEQYFGPGTRLTVT.